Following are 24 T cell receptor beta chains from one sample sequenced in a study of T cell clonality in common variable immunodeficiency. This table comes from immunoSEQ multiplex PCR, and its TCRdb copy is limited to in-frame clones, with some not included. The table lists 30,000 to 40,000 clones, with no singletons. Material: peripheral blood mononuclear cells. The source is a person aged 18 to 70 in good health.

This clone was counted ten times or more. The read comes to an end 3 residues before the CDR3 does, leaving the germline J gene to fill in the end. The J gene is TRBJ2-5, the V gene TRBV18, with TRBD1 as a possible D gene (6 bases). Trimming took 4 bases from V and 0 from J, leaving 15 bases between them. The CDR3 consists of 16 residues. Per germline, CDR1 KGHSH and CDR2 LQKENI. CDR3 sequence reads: CASSRGTPTYQETQYF. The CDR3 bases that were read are TGTGCCAGCTCACGGGGGACACCTACGTACCAAGAGACC.

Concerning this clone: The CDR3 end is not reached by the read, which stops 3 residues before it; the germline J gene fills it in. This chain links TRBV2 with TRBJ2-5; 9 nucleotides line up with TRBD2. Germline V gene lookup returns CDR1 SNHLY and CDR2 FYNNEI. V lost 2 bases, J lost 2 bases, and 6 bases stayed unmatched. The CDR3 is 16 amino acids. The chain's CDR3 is CASSELGLAGQETQYF. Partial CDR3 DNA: TGTGCCAGCAGTGAACTGGGCCTAGCGGGGCAAGAGACC.

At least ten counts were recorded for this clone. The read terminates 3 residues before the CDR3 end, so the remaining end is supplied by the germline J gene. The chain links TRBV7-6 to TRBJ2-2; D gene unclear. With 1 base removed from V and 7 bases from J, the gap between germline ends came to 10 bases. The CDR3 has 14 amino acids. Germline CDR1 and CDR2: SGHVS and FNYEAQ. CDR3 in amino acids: CASSLGPASGELFF. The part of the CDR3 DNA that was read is TGTGCCAGCAGCTTAGGACCCGCTAGCGGGGAG.

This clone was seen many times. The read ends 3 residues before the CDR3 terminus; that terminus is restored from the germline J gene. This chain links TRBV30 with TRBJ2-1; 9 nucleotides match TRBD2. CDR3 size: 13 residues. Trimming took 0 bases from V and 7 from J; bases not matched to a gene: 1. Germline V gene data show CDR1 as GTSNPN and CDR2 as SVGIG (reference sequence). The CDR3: CAWSVGLANEQFF. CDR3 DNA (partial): TGTGCCTGGAGTGTGGGACTAGCTAATGAG.

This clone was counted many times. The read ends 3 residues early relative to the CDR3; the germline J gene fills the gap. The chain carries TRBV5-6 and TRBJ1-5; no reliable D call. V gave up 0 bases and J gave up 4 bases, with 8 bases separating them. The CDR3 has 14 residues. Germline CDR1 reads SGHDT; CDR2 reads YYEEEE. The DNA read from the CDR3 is TGTGCCAGCAGCTTGGGGCGGGGAAATCAGCCC. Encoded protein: CASSLGRGNQP. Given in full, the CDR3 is CASSLGRGNQPQHF.

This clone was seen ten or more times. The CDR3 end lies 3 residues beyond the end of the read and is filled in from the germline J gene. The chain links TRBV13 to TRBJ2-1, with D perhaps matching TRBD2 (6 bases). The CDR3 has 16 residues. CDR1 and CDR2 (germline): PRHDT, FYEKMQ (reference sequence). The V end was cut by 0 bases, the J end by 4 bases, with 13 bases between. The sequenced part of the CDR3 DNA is TGTGCCAGCAGCTTAGGCGGAGCGGGCCTATACAATGAG. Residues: CASSLGGAGLYNE. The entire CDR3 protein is CASSLGGAGLYNEQFF.

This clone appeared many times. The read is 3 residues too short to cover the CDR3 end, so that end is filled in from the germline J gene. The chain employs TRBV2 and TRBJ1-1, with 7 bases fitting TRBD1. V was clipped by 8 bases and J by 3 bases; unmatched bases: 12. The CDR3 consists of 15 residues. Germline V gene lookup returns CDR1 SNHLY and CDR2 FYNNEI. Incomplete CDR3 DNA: TGTGCCAGCGAACAGGGGCCGTTGGTCGACACTGAA. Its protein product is CASEQGPLVDTE. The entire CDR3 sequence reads CASEQGPLVDTEAFF.

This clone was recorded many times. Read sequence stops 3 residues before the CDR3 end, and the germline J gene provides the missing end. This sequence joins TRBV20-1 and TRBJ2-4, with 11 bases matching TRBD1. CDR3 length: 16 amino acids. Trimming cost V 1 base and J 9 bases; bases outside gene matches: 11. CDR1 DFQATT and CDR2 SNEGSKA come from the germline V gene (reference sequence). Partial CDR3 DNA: TGCAGTGCTAGAGGGGAGAGGGACAGGGGGAATGGCATT. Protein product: CSARGERDRGNGI. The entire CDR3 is CSARGERDRGNGIQYF.

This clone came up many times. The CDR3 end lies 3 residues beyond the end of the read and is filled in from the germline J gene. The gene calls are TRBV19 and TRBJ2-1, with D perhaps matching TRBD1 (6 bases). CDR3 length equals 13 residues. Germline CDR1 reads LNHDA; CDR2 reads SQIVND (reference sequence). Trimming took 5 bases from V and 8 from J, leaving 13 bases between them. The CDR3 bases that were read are TGTGCCAGTAGTTACGAGACAGGCCATGAG. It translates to CASSYETGHE. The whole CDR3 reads CASSYETGHEQFF.

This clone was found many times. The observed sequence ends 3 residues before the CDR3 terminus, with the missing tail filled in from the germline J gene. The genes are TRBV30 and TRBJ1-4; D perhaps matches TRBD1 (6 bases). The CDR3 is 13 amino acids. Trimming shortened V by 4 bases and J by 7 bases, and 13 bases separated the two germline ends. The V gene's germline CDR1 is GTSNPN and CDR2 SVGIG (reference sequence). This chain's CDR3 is CAWKQGFGEKLFF. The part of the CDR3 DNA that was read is TGTGCCTGGAAACAGGGCTTCGGTGAAAAA.

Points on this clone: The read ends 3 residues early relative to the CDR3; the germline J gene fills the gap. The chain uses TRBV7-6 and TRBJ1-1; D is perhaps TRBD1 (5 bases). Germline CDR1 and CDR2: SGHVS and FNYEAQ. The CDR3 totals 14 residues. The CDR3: CASSLGTSGSIAFF. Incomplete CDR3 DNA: TGTGCCAGCAGCTTGGGGACTAGCGGGAGCATA.

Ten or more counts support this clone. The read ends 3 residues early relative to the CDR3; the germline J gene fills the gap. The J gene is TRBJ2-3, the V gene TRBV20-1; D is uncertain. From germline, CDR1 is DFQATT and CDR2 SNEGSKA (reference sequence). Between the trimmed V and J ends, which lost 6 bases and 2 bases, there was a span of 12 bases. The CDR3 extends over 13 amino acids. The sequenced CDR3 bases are TGCAGTGCCCTTTCCAGCGCCACAGATACG. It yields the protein CSALSSATDT. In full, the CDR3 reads CSALSSATDTQYF.

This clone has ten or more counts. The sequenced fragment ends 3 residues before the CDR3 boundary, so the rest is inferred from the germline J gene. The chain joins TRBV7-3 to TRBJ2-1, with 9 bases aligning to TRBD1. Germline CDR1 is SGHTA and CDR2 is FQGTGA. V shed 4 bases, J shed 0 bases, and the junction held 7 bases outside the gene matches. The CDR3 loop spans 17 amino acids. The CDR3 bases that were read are TGTGCCAGCAGCTCATCCGGGACAGGGAGCTCCTACAATGAG. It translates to CASSSSGTGSSYNE. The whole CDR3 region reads CASSSSGTGSSYNEQFF.

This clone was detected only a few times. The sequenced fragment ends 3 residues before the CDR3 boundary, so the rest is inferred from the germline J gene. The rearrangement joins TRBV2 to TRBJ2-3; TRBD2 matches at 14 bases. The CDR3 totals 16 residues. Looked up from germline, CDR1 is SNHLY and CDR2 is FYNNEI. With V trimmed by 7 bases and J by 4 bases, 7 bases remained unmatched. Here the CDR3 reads CASIRTSGRPPDTQYF. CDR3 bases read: TGTGCCAGCATAAGGACTAGCGGGAGGCCCCCAGATACG. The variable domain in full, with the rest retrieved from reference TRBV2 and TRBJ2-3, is EPEVTQTPSHQVTQMGQEVILRCVPISNHLYFYWYRQILGQKVEFLVSFYNNEISEKSEIFDDQFSVERPDGSNFTLKIRSTKLEDSAMYFCASIRTSGRPPDTQYFGPGTRLTVL.

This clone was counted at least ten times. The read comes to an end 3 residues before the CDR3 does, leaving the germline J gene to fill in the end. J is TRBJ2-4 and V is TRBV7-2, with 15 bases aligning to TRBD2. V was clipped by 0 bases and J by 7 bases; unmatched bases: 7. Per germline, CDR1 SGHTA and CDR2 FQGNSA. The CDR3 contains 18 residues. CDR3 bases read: TGTGCCAGCAGCTTAGCTCCGGGACTAGCGGGAGGTCGTAACATT. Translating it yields CASSLAPGLAGGRNI. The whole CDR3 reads CASSLAPGLAGGRNIQYF.

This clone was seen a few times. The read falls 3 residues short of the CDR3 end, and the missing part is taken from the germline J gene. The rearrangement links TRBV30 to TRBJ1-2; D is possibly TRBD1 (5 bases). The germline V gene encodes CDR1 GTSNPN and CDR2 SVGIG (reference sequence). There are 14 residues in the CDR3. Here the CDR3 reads CAWSVSRGTDTYTF. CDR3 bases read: TGTGCCTGGAGCGTCTCGAGGGGCACAGATACC.

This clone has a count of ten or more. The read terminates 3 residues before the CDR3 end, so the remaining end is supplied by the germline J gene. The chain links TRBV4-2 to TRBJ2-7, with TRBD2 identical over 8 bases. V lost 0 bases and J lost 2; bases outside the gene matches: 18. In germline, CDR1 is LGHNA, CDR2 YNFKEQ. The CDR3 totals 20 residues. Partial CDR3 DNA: TGTGCCAGCAGCCAAGATTCACTAGCGGTCCTACCCAAGGGGGCCTACGAG. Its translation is CASSQDSLAVLPKGAYE. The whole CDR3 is CASSQDSLAVLPKGAYEQYF.

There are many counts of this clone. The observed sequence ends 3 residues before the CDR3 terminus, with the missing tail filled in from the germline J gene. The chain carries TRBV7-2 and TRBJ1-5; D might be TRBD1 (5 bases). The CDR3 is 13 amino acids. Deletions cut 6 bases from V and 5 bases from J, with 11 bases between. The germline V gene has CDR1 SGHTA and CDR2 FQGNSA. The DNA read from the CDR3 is TGTGCCAGCAGTTATGGACAATATCAGCCC. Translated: CASSYGQYQP. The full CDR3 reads CASSYGQYQPQHF.

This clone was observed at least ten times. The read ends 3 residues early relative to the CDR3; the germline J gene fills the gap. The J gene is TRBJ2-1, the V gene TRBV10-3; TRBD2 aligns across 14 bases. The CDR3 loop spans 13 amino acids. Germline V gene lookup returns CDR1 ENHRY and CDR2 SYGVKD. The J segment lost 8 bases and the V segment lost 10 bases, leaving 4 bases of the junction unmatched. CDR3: CATGLAGGDEQFF. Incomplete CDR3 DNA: TGTGCCACCGGACTAGCGGGAGGAGATGAG.

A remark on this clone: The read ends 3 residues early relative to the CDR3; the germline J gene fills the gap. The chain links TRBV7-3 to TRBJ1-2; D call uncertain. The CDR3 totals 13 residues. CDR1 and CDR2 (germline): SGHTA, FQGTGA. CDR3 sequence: CASSYTNYNDYTF. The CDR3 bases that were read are TGTGCCAGCAGCTACACCAATTACAATGAC.

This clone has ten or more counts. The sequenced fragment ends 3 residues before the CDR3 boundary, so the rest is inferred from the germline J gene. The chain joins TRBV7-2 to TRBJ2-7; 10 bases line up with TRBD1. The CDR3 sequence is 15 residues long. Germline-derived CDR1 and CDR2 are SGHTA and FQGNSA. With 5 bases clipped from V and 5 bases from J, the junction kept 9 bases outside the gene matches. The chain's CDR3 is CASSRTRDRGNEQYF. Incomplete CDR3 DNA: TGTGCCAGCAGCCGAACCCGGGACAGGGGCAACGAG.

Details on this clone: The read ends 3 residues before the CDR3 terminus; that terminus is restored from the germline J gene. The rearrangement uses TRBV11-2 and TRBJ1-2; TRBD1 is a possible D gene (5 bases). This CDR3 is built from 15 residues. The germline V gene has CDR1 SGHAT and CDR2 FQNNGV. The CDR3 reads CASSLGERGWVTYTF. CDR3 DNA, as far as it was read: TGTGCCAGCAGCTTAGGAGAAAGGGGCTGGGTTACC. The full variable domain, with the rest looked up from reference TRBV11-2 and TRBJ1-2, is EAGVAQSPRYKIIEKRQSVAFWCNPISGHATLYWYQQILGQGPKLLIQFQNNGVVDDSQLPKDRFSAERLKGVDSTLKIQPAKLEDSAVYLCASSLGERGWVTYTFGSGTRLTVV.

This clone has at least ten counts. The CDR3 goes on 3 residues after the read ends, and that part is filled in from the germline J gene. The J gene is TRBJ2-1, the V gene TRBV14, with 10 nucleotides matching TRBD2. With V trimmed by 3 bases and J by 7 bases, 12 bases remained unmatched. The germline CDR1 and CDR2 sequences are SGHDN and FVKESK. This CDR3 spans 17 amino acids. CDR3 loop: CASSQGLAGVSGNEQFF. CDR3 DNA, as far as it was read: TGTGCCAGCAGCCAGGGGCTAGCGGGAGTAAGTGGAAATGAG.

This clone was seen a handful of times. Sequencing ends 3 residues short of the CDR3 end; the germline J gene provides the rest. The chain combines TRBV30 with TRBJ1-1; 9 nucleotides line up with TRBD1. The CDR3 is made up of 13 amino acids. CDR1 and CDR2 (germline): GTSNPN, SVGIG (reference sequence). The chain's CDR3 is CAWSVLGQGEAFF. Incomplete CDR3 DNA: TGTGCCTGGAGTGTACTGGGACAGGGAGAA.